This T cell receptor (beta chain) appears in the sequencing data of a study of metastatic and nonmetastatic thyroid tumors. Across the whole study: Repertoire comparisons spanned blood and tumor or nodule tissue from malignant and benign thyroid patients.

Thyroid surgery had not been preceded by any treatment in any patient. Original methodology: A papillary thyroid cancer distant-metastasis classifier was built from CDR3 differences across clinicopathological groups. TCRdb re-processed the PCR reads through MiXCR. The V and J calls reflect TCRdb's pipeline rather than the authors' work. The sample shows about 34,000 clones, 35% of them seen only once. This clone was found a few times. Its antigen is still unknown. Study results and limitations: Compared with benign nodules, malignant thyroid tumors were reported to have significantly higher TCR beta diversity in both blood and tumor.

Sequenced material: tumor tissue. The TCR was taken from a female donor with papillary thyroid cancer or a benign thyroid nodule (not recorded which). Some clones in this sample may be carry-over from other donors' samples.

The CDR3 region is CASSLKAPGELFF. CDR3 in DNA: TGTGCCAGCAGCTTAAAAGCTCCTGGGGAGCTGTTTTTT. The chain links TRBV7-2 to TRBJ2-2; D remains unclear. Germline loops: CDR1 SGHTA, CDR2 FQGNSA. Trimming stripped 2 bases from V and 8 bases from J, with 9 bases between. This CDR3 has 13 residues.